This entry describes one TCR beta chain. Its antigen remains unidentified. This CDR3 spans 15 amino acids. V was clipped by 1 base and J by 10 bases; unmatched bases: 6. CDR1 and CDR2 (germline): LNHNV, YYDKDF (reference sequence). A multiplex PCR was run with 60 Vbeta primers and 13 Jbeta primers. Assay used: immunoSEQ multiplex PCR; TCRdb lists only in-frame clones, some missing. The sample lists over 200,000 clones; around four fifths were seen once. This record belongs to a study of cytomegalovirus exposure and HLA in healthy donors. Study results and limitations: Usually a TCR sequence was rare, but some public TCRs were found in many donors.

The sample comprised PBMCs. The TCR originated in a male donor in good health and CMV-seronegative. This rearrangement joins TRBV15 to TRBJ1-6, with TRBD1 identical over 8 bases. DNA for the CDR3: TGTGCCACCAGCAGAGGGGCAGGGGGCGGCTCACCCCTCCACTTT. It encodes CATSRGAGGGSPLHF.